Listed below are T cell receptor beta chains from one sample, sequenced in a study of blood T cell repertoires in COVID-19. Measured with immunoSEQ multiplex PCR; TCRdb has only the in-frame clones, and not every one. Of approximately 170,000 clones listed, around four fifths were seen once; the top ten hold about 3.6%. The specimen sequenced was PBMCs or T cells enriched from blood (not recorded which). The receptors were sampled from a woman aged 45-60 years in a cohort exposed to, infected with or recovered from COVID-19 (not recorded which). Each CDR3 is given without its conserved first and last residue. Fields, in order: V gene, J gene, CDR3 protein.

TRBV20-1	TRBJ2-5	SASGPETNQETQY
TRBV28	TRBJ2-1	ASSLSRRGGRNEQF
TRBV24-1	TRBJ2-3	ATSEADTRRDTQY
TRBV19	TRBJ1-5	ASTQGIGDQPQH
TRBV14	TRBJ1-4	ASSLSGTGGEKLF
TRBV9	TRBJ2-2	ASSVGGQGGTGELF
TRBV2	TRBJ1-5	AIVLQGRRLSNQPQH
TRBV25-1	TRBJ2-1	ASKLAGVRQF
TRBV19	TRBJ1-3	ASSVSMSPGLGNTIY
TRBV5-8	TRBJ2-5	ASSLNPGQHGETQY